The rows below give T cell receptor beta chains drawn from one sample of a study of T-cell memory formation after mild COVID-19. Each CDR3 protein gets one entry after TCRdb re-called the 5' RACE reads with MiXCR. This sample has 350,000 to 500,000 distinct CDR3 sequences, with around 17% found just once. The sequenced sample was PBMCs or a T cell subset sorted from them (not recorded which). The receptor set was obtained from a man between 18 and 29 years old who had mild COVID-19 (a few samples of this study predate the infection). Cell type and time point are not known. The CDR3 runs from the conserved cysteine through the conserved F or W. The D gene is left open where the match is weak. The size entry is marked missing in some rows and otherwise reads once, few, many or a size class.

>-|TRBV7-9|TRBJ2-4|-
CASSPPGGKAKNIQYF
TGTGCCAGCAGCCCGCCAGGGGGGAAGGCCAAAAACATTCAGTACTTC
>-|TRBV7-2|TRBJ2-1|few
CASSERWMGQFF
TGTGCCAGCAGCGAACGTTGGATGGGGCAGTTCTTC
>TRBD1|TRBV7-2|TRBJ1-4|few
CASRRDSNEKLFF
TGTGCCAGCAGACGGGACAGTAATGAAAAACTGTTTTTT
>-|TRBV20-1|TRBJ1-1|few
CSAFPGGYTEAFF
TGCAGTGCGTTCCCGGGAGGTTACACTGAAGCTTTCTTT
>-|TRBV12-3/TRBV12-4|TRBJ1-6|many
CASSSQGSVNSPLHF
TGTGCCAGCAGCTCCCAGGGTTCCGTGAATTCACCCCTCCACTTT
>TRBD2|TRBV3-1|TRBJ2-2|few
CASRPLAGVTGELFF
TGTGCCAGCAGGCCTCTAGCGGGGGTAACCGGGGAGCTGTTTTTT
>-|TRBV4-3|TRBJ2-2|-
CASSQNPDTLTGELFF
TGCGCCAGCAGCCAAAACCCAGACACCCTCACCGGGGAGCTGTTTTTT
>-|TRBV7-9|TRBJ1-6|-
CASSSGAPGPNSPLHF
TGTGCCAGCAGCAGTGGAGCTCCAGGGCCGAATTCACCCCTCCACTTT
>-|TRBV7-9|TRBJ1-1|-
CASSLATLNTEAFF
TGTGCCAGCAGCTTAGCGACACTGAACACTGAAGCTTTCTTT
>-|TRBV20-1|TRBJ1-3|few
CSAGNTGTIYF
TGCAGTGCTGGCAATACTGGCACCATATATTTT
>-|TRBV4-3|TRBJ1-6|-
CASSQEANRDPSPLHF
TGCGCCAGCAGCCAAGAGGCGAACAGGGACCCTTCACCCCTCCACTTT
>TRBD2|TRBV27|TRBJ2-1|-
CASSFSGGVYNEQFF
TGTGCCAGCAGTTTCTCCGGGGGGGTGTACAATGAGCAGTTCTTC
>-|TRBV7-6|TRBJ1-6|few
CASSSRQGFRSPLHF
TGTGCCAGCAGCTCACGGCAGGGGTTCCGCTCACCCCTCCACTTT
>-|TRBV9|TRBJ2-5|few
CASSAAGSRETQYF
TGTGCCAGCAGCGCCGCAGGGTCGAGAGAGACCCAGTACTTC
>TRBD2|TRBV5-1|TRBJ2-3|many
CASSLAMAGGTDTQYF
TGCGCCAGCAGCTTGGCCATGGCGGGGGGCACAGATACGCAGTATTTT
>-|TRBV15|TRBJ2-1|-
CATRRTYGYEQFF
TGTGCCACCCGCCGGACTTATGGCTATGAGCAGTTCTTC
>TRBD1|TRBV6-5|TRBJ2-3|many
CASSFRTGSTDTQYF
TGTGCCAGCAGTTTCCGGACAGGGAGCACAGATACGCAGTATTTT